Below are 2 T cell receptor beta chains sequenced from a single sample in a study of T cell responses to AZD1222 COVID-19 vaccine. Data came from immunoSEQ multiplex PCR; TCRdb stores just in-frame clones and leaves some out. The sample includes more than 45,000 clones, about 81% of them seen just once. The material sequenced was peripheral blood, taken on day 0 of AZD1222 vaccination. These receptor sequences come from an adult in good health.

The rearrangement links TRBV2 to TRBJ1-2; possible D gene TRBD1, 5 bases. The V end was cut by 6 bases, the J end by 6 bases, with 14 bases between. The CDR3 length is 13 residues. CDR1 is SNHLY, CDR2 FYNNEI, per germline. The CDR3 DNA is TGTGCCAGCAGACAACAGGTACTTGATGGCTACACCTTC. The encoded protein is CASRQQVLDGYTF.

J is TRBJ1-1 and V is TRBV10-2, with 11 positions matching TRBD1. CDR1 is WSHSY and CDR2 is SAAADI in the germline V gene. This CDR3 region has 13 residues. Germline trimming cut 8 bases from V and 5 bases from J; bases unmatched to any gene: 4. CDR3 coding DNA: TGCGCCAGCGGACAGGGGGCCGAGACTGAAGCTTTCTTT. This gives the protein CASGQGAETEAFF.